This T cell receptor (beta chain) was documented in a study of cytomegalovirus exposure and HLA in healthy donors. The study ran its PCR with 60 Vbeta and 13 Jbeta primers. Here immunoSEQ multiplex PCR was the method, and the copy in TCRdb shows in-frame clones only, minus some. The sample consists of approximately 150,000 clones, roughly 80% of them appearing once. The V gene's germline CDR1 is LNHDA and CDR2 SQIVND (reference sequence). Trimming left V 6 bases short and J 0 bases short, with 6 bases between. The CDR3 sequence is 13 residues long. The sequenced sample was PBMCs. The chain recombines TRBV19 with TRBJ1-5; D gene unclear. This receptor was identified in a woman aged 40 to 50 in good health and CMV-seronegative. DNA of the CDR3: TGTGCCAGTAGAACAGATAGCAATCAGCCCCAGCATTTT. It yields the protein CASRTDSNQPQHF.